The 17 T cell receptor beta chains presented below share a single source sample, sequenced in a study of T cell repertoires in cytomegalovirus infection (dated by TCRdb to between 2017 and 2020). Reads for this sample came from an Illumina HiSeq 1500. TCRdb took the public reads, trimmed them with fastp at Q25, ran MiXCR for clone calling and kept in-frame beta chains. Rows matching on CDR3 protein sequence are summarized as one entry with the most common DNA and genes. For this sample there are 200,000 to 300,000 distinct CDR3 sequences; around 13% appear just once. The ten largest clones take up 7% to 9.5% of the sample. The material sequenced was PBMCs. These receptors were collected from a human donor in good health (CMV status not recorded). Some clones in this sample may be carry-over from other donors' samples.

CDR3 amino acids: CASSANRGMGTEAFF. The DNA of the CDR3 is TGTGCCAGCAGCGCTAATAGAGGGATGGGAACTGAAGCTTTCTTT. The chain is built from TRBV25-1 and TRBJ1-1; D unclear. The germline V and J ends were trimmed by 6 bases and 5 bases, with 19 bases remaining between them. The length of the CDR3 is 15 residues. Germline V gives CDR1 MGHDK, CDR2 SYGVNS.

This clonotype appeared many times. J is TRBJ2-1 and V is TRBV10-3; TRBD1 matches at 9 bases. CDR1 ENHRY and CDR2 SYGVKD come from the germline V gene. After removal of 6 bases from V and 6 bases from J, the junction contained 9 bases not matched to a gene. The length of the CDR3 is 15 residues. For the CDR3, the DNA is TGTGCCATCAGAGGCGGACAGGGGAAAGGCAATGAGCAGTTCTTC. Protein product: CAIRGGQGKGNEQFF.

This clonotype was detected only a few times. The rearrangement joins TRBV15 to TRBJ2-7; D ambiguous. V was shortened by 5 bases and J by 2 bases, with 10 bases between the two germline ends. Germline-derived CDR1 and CDR2 are LNHNV and YYDKDF (reference sequence). This CDR3 region has 13 residues. The CDR3 region has the DNA TGTGCCACCAGCTTGATCCCGACCTACGAGCAGTACTTC. Amino acids: CATSLIPTYEQYF. Filled out from reference TRBV15 and TRBJ2-7, the complete variable domain reads DAMVIQNPRYQVTQFGKPVTLSCSQTLNHNVMYWYQQKSSQAPKLLFHYYDKDFNNEADTPDNFQSRRPNTSFCFLDIRSPGLGDTAMYLCATSLIPTYEQYFGPGTRLTVT.

This clonotype showed up just a few times. The chain has TRBV29-1 and TRBJ2-7; 14 bases align to TRBD2. CDR3 length equals 15 residues. Trimming removed 7 bases from V and 5 bases from J; junction bases left unmatched: 10. Germline CDR1 and CDR2: SQVTM and ANQGSEA. This CDR3 reads CSAKGLAGGINEQYF. The DNA of the CDR3 is TGCAGCGCGAAAGGACTAGCGGGAGGTATTAACGAGCAGTACTTC.

This clonotype was seen ten or more times. This chain connects TRBV4-1 to TRBJ1-2; D not certain. Germline V gives CDR1 MGHRA, CDR2 YSYEKL. The CDR3 is 16 amino acids. V dropped 1 base and J dropped 2 bases, with 14 bases sitting between them. CDR3 bases: TGCGCCAGCAGCCAAGTATTTATAGGGCCGAACTATGGCTACACCTTC. Its protein is CASSQVFIGPNYGYTF.

This clonotype was detected ten times or more. The rearrangement links TRBV24-1 to TRBJ2-1; TRBD2 aligns across 11 bases. The J segment lost 8 bases and the V segment lost 3 bases, leaving 8 bases of the junction unmatched. Germline V gene sequence: CDR1 KGHDR, CDR2 SFDVKD. This CDR3 spans 16 amino acids. In nucleotides, the CDR3 is TGTGCCACCAGTGATGGGGGACTAGCGGTTGTCCATGAGCAGTTCTTC. It yields the protein CATSDGGLAVVHEQFF.

The chain joins TRBV19 to TRBJ1-1, with D possibly matching TRBD1 (5 bases). CDR1 is LNHDA, CDR2 SQIVND, per germline (reference sequence). The CDR3 covers 14 residues. V was clipped by 5 bases and J by 4 bases, with 14 bases between them. In DNA form, the CDR3 reads TGTGCCAGTAGTCCGGACGGGAGGGGCACTGAAGCTTTCTTT. Its translation: CASSPDGRGTEAFF.

The table lists this clonotype with a few counts. The chain employs TRBV20-1 and TRBJ1-5; D call uncertain. Germline CDR1 is DFQATT and CDR2 is SNEGSKA (reference sequence). The CDR3 length is 14 residues. V was shortened by 3 bases and J by 3 bases, with 12 bases between the two germline ends. CDR3 in amino acids: CSASPLQNNQPQHF. The CDR3, as DNA: TGCAGTGCTAGTCCCTTGCAGAACAATCAGCCCCAGCATTTT.

V usage is TRBV20-1 and J usage is TRBJ2-3, with D perhaps matching TRBD1 (6 bases). Per the germline V gene, CDR1 is DFQATT and CDR2 is SNEGSKA (reference sequence). The CDR3 spans 14 residues. The V end lost 2 bases, the J end lost 1 base, and 10 bases lay between the germline ends. In nucleotides, the CDR3 is TGCAGTGCTAGAAGACAGGCCGGCACAGATACGCAGTATTTT. It is translated as CSARRQAGTDTQYF.

This clonotype was seen at least ten times. The chain couples TRBV29-1 to TRBJ2-7; tentative D call: TRBD2 (6 bases). Per germline, CDR1 SQVTM and CDR2 ANQGSEA. Trimming pared 6 bases from V and 3 bases from J, leaving 12 bases between. The CDR3 contains 12 residues. CDR3 amino acids: CSVGGGSYEQYF. The CDR3 nucleotides are TGCAGCGTGGGGGGAGGTAGCTACGAGCAGTACTTC.

The chain couples TRBV19 to TRBJ2-6, with a possible D match to TRBD1 (5 bases). The germline CDR1 and CDR2 sequences are LNHDA and SQIVND (reference sequence). V gave up 6 bases and J gave up 0 bases, with 12 bases separating them. This CDR3 is built from 16 residues. The DNA of the CDR3 is TGTGCCAGTAGAGGGGTCGATCTCTCTGGGGCCAACGTCCTGACTTTC. It translates to CASRGVDLSGANVLTF.

V and J are TRBV18 and TRBJ1-1; D remains ambiguous. V was trimmed by 6 bases and J by 1 base, leaving 15 bases between them. CDR1 and CDR2 (germline): KGHSH, LQKENI. This CDR3 contains 15 residues. CDR3 sequence: CASSPLNRPNTEAFF. CDR3 DNA: TGTGCCAGCTCCCCCCTGAACCGTCCGAACACTGAAGCTTTCTTT.

The chain carries TRBV4-1 and TRBJ1-3; D remains ambiguous. CDR3 size: 17 residues. V was trimmed by 0 bases and J by 0 bases, leaving 12 bases between them. Germline-derived CDR1 and CDR2 are MGHRA and YSYEKL. The CDR3 DNA reads as TGCGCCAGCAGCCAAGAGTGGGCCCTTAGCTCTGGAAACACCATATATTTT. Translating it yields CASSQEWALSSGNTIYF.

The chain combines TRBV6-2 or TRBV6-3 with TRBJ2-2; either TRBD1 or TRBD2 may supply D (5 bases each). From germline, CDR1 is MNHEY and CDR2 SVGEGT. V gave up 6 bases and J gave up 1 base, with 15 bases separating them. This CDR3 is built from 16 residues. Here the CDR3 DNA reads TGTGCCAGCAGCTCTGGGACCCTGTGGAACACCGGGGAGCTGTTTTTT. It yields the protein CASSSGTLWNTGELFF.

V usage is TRBV9 and J usage is TRBJ1-2; TRBD1 matches at 9 bases. This CDR3 region has 15 residues. Germline assignment: CDR1 SGDLS and CDR2 YYNGEE. V lost 4 bases and J lost 7; bases outside the gene matches: 11. The CDR3 spells CASSSRDRVISGYTF. The CDR3 DNA sequence: TGTGCCAGCAGCAGCCGGGACAGGGTCATCTCTGGCTACACCTTC.

This clonotype was found many times. The chain employs TRBV7-2 and TRBJ2-1, with D perhaps given as TRBD1 or TRBD2 (5 bases each). The length of the CDR3 is 14 residues. Germline assignment: CDR1 SGHTA and CDR2 FQGNSA. The V end was cut by 6 bases, the J end by 6 bases, with 15 bases between. The CDR3 bases are TGTGCCAGCAGTCGCATCAGGGACCCCAATGAGCAGTTCTTC. Its translation is CASSRIRDPNEQFF.

This clonotype came up many times. V is TRBV7-2 and J is TRBJ2-2, with 7 nucleotides matching TRBD1. The ends lost 5 bases at V and 4 bases at J; junction bases unmatched: 4. Looked up from germline, CDR1 is SGHTA and CDR2 is FQGNSA. The CDR3 runs 14 residues. The CDR3 is CASSTRQGTGELFF. The CDR3 DNA is TGTGCCAGCAGCACCCGACAGGGCACCGGGGAGCTGTTTTTT.